In this sample, the clone carrying this T cell receptor (beta chain) is medium-sized. The antigen is unknown. These data originate in a study of breast tumors, draining lymph nodes, adjacent tissues. MiXCR, run by TCRdb on the multiplex PCR reads, gives a single entry per CDR3 protein. The sample yields under 35,000 distinct CDR3 sequences, 60% to 70% seen once. Study results and limitations: The lymph node origin of tumor T cells was framed as consistent with a hypothesis, not demonstrated. Findings are consistent with lymph node origin and intratumoral expansion of most tumor T cells. Luminal-like breast cancer showed significantly greater tumor-nontumor repertoire similarity than basal-like breast cancer did. Compared with lymph nodes, tumors were less diverse; compared with nontumor tissue, more.

The V gene lost 2 bases and the J gene lost 2 bases, with 10 bases spanning the gap. Germline V gene sequence: CDR1 SGHTA, CDR2 FQGNSA. CDR3 length: 14 residues. The V gene is TRBV7-2, the J gene TRBJ2-7; D might be TRBD1 or TRBD2, each matching 5 bases. The receptor comes from a female donor with breast cancer. Some clones in this sample may be carry-over from other donors' samples. The specimen sequenced was breast tumor tissue. The CDR3 here is CASSLTRGAYEQYF. Written as DNA, the CDR3 is TGTGCCAGCAGCTTAACGAGGGGAGCCTACGAGCAGTACTTC. The full variable domain, its missing parts supplied by reference TRBV7-2 and TRBJ2-7, is GAGVSQSPSNKVTEKGKDVELRCDPISGHTALYWYRQSLGQGLEFLIYFQGNSAPDKSGLPSDRFSAERTGGSVSTLTIQRTQQEDSAVYLCASSLTRGAYEQYFGPGTRLTVT.